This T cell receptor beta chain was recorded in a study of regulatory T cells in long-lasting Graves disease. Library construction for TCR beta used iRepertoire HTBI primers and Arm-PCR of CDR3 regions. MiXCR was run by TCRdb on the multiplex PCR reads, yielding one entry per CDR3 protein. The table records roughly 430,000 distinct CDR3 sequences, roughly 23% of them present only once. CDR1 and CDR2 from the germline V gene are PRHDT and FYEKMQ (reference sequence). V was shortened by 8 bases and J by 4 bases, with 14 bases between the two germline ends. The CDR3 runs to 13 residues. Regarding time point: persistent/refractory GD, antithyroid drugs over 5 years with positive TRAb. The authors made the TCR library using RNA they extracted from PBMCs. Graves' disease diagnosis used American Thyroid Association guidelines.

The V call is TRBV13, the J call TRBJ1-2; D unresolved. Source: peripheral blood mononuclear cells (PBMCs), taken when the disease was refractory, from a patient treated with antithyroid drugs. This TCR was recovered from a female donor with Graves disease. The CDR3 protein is CASYPIGLYGYTF. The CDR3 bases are TGTGCCAGCTACCCAATAGGGCTCTATGGCTACACCTTC.